Presented here are 14 T cell receptor beta chains from one specimen sequenced in a study of blood T cell repertoires in COVID-19. This table comes from immunoSEQ multiplex PCR, and its TCRdb copy is limited to in-frame clones, with some not included. The data hold about 240,000 clones, with 80% to 85% observed a single time. The sequenced sample was peripheral blood. These receptors all come from a woman aged 18-29 years with acute or convalescent COVID-19.

The chain is built from TRBV6-5 and TRBJ2-7, with TRBD1 identical over 9 bases. Germline-derived CDR1 and CDR2 are MNHEY and SVGAGI. The CDR3 sequence is 12 residues long. The ends lost 4 bases at V and 6 bases at J; junction bases unmatched: 1. The CDR3 bases are TGTGCCAGCAGTTCACAGGGGGCCGAGCAGTACTTC. It translates to CASSSQGAEQYF.

The chain carries TRBV7-3 and TRBJ2-5; no clear D gene. CDR1 SGHTA and CDR2 FQGTGA come from the germline V gene. V was clipped by 3 bases and J by 1 base, with 6 bases between them. The CDR3 totals 13 residues. CDR3 in amino acids: CASSFNSQETQYF. CDR3 nucleotide sequence: TGTGCCAGCAGCTTTAATAGCCAAGAGACCCAGTACTTC.

The genes are TRBV4-2 and TRBJ2-7, with a possible D match to TRBD2 (6 bases). CDR3 length: 17 residues. Germline lookup yields CDR1 LGHNA and CDR2 YNFKEQ. Trimming took off 0 bases at V and 4 bases at J, with 19 bases between the two ends. The CDR3 nucleotides are TGTGCCAGCAGCCAAGAGGTGGTTACTGGCGGGGATTACGAGCAGTACTTC. Residues: CASSQEVVTGGDYEQYF.

The rearrangement links TRBV5-1 to TRBJ1-4; 7 bases agree with TRBD1. V lost 4 bases, J lost 9 bases, and 9 bases stayed unmatched. This CDR3 is built from 14 residues. Germline values: CDR1 SGHRS, CDR2 YFSETQ. The DNA of the CDR3 is TGCGCCAGCAGCGCCGGACAGGAGCTGCAAAAACTGTTTTTT. Encoded protein: CASSAGQELQKLFF.

The chain has TRBV5-5 and TRBJ1-2, with TRBD1 matching over 10 bases. V shed 8 bases and J 3 bases; nucleotides not matched to a gene: 10. In germline, CDR1 is SGHKS, CDR2 YYEKEE (reference sequence). The CDR3 is made up of 15 amino acids. DNA of the CDR3: TGTGCCAGACACAAGGGGACAGGGGTGGACTATGGCTACACCTTC. Translation: CARHKGTGVDYGYTF.

The chain uses TRBV7-9 and TRBJ1-3; D not resolved. CDR1 is SEHNR and CDR2 is FQNEAQ in the germline V gene (reference sequence). V was pared by 1 base and J by 1 base, with 8 bases between. The CDR3 length is 15 residues. For the CDR3, the DNA is TGTGCCAGCAGCTTAGTCGCCGGGTCTGGAAACACCATATATTTT. This codes for CASSLVAGSGNTIYF.

J is TRBJ2-2 and V is TRBV11-2, with 8 bases that match TRBD2. The V gene's germline CDR1 is SGHAT and CDR2 FQNNGV. J gave up 0 bases and V 5 bases, and 5 bases lay outside the gene matches. The CDR3 runs to 16 residues. The CDR3 is CASSRIAGPNTGELFF. The CDR3 DNA reads TGTGCCAGCAGCCGGATAGCGGGACCGAACACCGGGGAGCTGTTTTTT.

V usage is TRBV6-2 or TRBV6-3 and J usage is TRBJ2-1, with 12 bases aligning to TRBD1. CDR3 length equals 15 residues. Per the germline V gene, CDR1 is MNHEY and CDR2 is SVGEGT. V shed 5 bases and J 9 bases; nucleotides not matched to a gene: 8. CDR3 region: CASSRLGQGAFEQFF. The CDR3 region has the DNA TGTGCCAGCAGTCGTCTGGGACAGGGGGCGTTTGAGCAGTTCTTC.

The chain joins TRBV7-2 to TRBJ2-1, with 7 bases matching TRBD2. This CDR3 contains 12 residues. In germline, CDR1 is SGHTA, CDR2 FQGNSA. J lost 10 bases, V lost 1 base, and 1 base had no gene match. The CDR3 region has the DNA TGTGCCAGCAGCTTAGGACTAGCCGAGCAGTTCTTC. Translation: CASSLGLAEQFF.

This clone was counted once. V gene TRBV11-2 combines with J gene TRBJ2-2; TRBD2 agrees at 7 bases. J gave up 2 bases and V 5 bases, and 5 bases lay outside the gene matches. Germline values: CDR1 SGHAT, CDR2 FQNNGV. The CDR3 spans 15 residues. The DNA for the CDR3 is TGTGCCAGCAGCGAGCTAGCGGAAAACACCGGGGAGCTGTTTTTT. It encodes CASSELAENTGELFF.

This clone was seen a handful of times. This chain uses TRBV11-3 with TRBJ2-1, with a weak D call TRBD1 (6 bases). The CDR3 spans 15 residues. Germline-derived CDR1 and CDR2 are SGHNT and YENEEA. Trimming removed 5 bases at V and 5 bases at J, with 16 bases between. The CDR3 region has the DNA TGTGCCAGCAGCCCTAGCCTCGAGGGGGACAATGAGCAGTTCTTC. This codes for CASSPSLEGDNEQFF.

The CDR3 nucleotides are TGCGCCAGCAGTGAGTCAGGGACAGGGTTCGATGAGCAGTTCTTC. It encodes CASSESGTGFDEQFF. The rearrangement links TRBV10-2 to TRBJ2-1; TRBD1 agrees at 9 bases. Germline V gives CDR1 WSHSY, CDR2 SAAADI. J gave up 8 bases and V 0 bases, and 5 bases lay outside the gene matches. CDR3 length: 15 residues.

The V gene is TRBV2, the J gene TRBJ1-4; TRBD1 aligns across 12 bases. The CDR3 loop spans 16 amino acids. The germline gives CDR1 SNHLY, CDR2 FYNNEI. V gave up 6 bases and J gave up 8 bases; unmatched junction bases: 10. CDR3 sequence: CASSQTGTGGKEKLFF. In DNA, the CDR3 is TGTGCCAGCAGCCAAACCGGGACAGGGGGCAAGGAAAAACTGTTTTTT.

This chain's CDR3 is CASSGRQGGETGTDTQYF. The CDR3 DNA follows: TGTGCCAGCAGTGGAAGACAGGGTGGGGAGACCGGCACAGATACGCAGTATTTT. The genes are TRBV6-1 and TRBJ2-3, with 7 positions matching TRBD1. V gave up 4 bases and J gave up 1 base; unmatched junction bases: 14. Germline values: CDR1 MNHNS, CDR2 SASEGT. The CDR3 contains 18 residues.